A selection of T cell receptor beta chains follows, all from one sample in a study of cytomegalovirus exposure and HLA in healthy donors. TCRdb's copy holds only in-frame clones and misses some; the assay was immunoSEQ multiplex PCR. The sample shows approximately 220,000 clones, over 75% of them seen only once. The material sequenced was PBMCs. The receptors come from a girl aged 2-10 years in good health and CMV-seronegative. The CDR3 runs from the conserved cysteine through the conserved F or W. The order of the fields is V gene, J gene, CDR3 protein.

V: TRBV19
J: TRBJ2-1
CDR3: CASSSGRRGEQFF

V: TRBV30
J: TRBJ1-2
CDR3: CAWSRPAGGAYRDGYTF

V: TRBV6-1
J: TRBJ2-2
CDR3: CASSETDREGPGELFF

V: TRBV9
J: TRBJ1-1
CDR3: CASSPNRGTEAFF

V: TRBV2
J: TRBJ2-3
CDR3: CASHTGFSTDTQYF

V: TRBV6-1
J: TRBJ1-4
CDR3: CASSVGPANEKLFF

V: TRBV27
J: TRBJ2-2
CDR3: CASSFEANTGELFF

V: TRBV19
J: TRBJ1-1
CDR3: CASSTRQLRNTEAFF

V: TRBV5-1
J: TRBJ2-5
CDR3: CASTLRATQETQYF

V: TRBV29-1
J: TRBJ1-1
CDR3: CSVVITEAFF

V: TRBV4-1
J: TRBJ2-7
CDR3: CASSHETGAYEQYF

V: TRBV19
J: TRBJ2-1
CDR3: CATGQGIVGEQFF

V: TRBV18
J: TRBJ2-7
CDR3: CASSPRGGGAYEQYF

V: TRBV9
J: TRBJ2-5
CDR3: CASSVTGFETQYF

V: TRBV19
J: TRBJ2-1
CDR3: CASTVGGSIYEQFF

V: TRBV2
J: TRBJ1-1
CDR3: CASRERQGNTEAFF

V: TRBV25-1
J: TRBJ1-4
CDR3: CASSESMANEKLFF

V: TRBV27
J: TRBJ1-5
CDR3: CASSLSAFGSDQPQHF

V: TRBV10-1
J: TRBJ2-7
CDR3: CASSEFVRGASYEQYF

V: TRBV30
J: TRBJ1-1
CDR3: CAWLRGGNTEAFF

V: TRBV19
J: TRBJ1-1
CDR3: CASSIFLGTGNTEAFF

V: TRBV5-1
J: TRBJ2-5
CDR3: CASSLVAGEETQYF

V: TRBV7-9
J: TRBJ1-1
CDR3: CASSRPAQGLGTEAFF

V: TRBV7-9
J: TRBJ2-2
CDR3: CASSTPRATERTGELFF

V: TRBV13
J: TRBJ1-2
CDR3: CASSLVGTGAHYGYTF

V: TRBV19
J: TRBJ1-6
CDR3: CASSIDRGSPLHF

V: TRBV7-9
J: TRBJ2-3
CDR3: CASSLGTSGTDTQYF

V: TRBV30
J: TRBJ1-1
CDR3: CAWTRGPEAFF

V: TRBV18
J: TRBJ1-2
CDR3: CASSPGNRESYGYTF

V: TRBV5-1
J: TRBJ2-7
CDR3: CASSPWTSGRYNSYEQYF

V: TRBV9
J: TRBJ2-3
CDR3: CASSPPEGLAGGQASTDTQYF

V: TRBV7-6
J: TRBJ2-2
CDR3: CASSPRPGQTTGELFF

V: TRBV2
J: TRBJ2-3
CDR3: CASREGYTDTQYF

V: TRBV4-1
J: TRBJ2-7
CDR3: CASSQDKRTGLYEQYF

V: TRBV13
J: TRBJ2-1
CDR3: CASSLVGLAGAEQFF

V: TRBV7-6
J: TRBJ1-2
CDR3: CASSLDDIATEYGYTF

V: TRBV6-1
J: TRBJ1-1
CDR3: CASRHLDSPRTEAFF

V: TRBV28
J: TRBJ2-7
CDR3: CASSFPALEQYF

V: TRBV4-2
J: TRBJ2-3
CDR3: CASSQVPGLPDTQYF

V: TRBV2
J: TRBJ1-1
CDR3: CASTRRGGTPEAFF

V: TRBV7-6
J: TRBJ2-3
CDR3: CASSERLAGVSTDTQYF

V: TRBV29-1
J: TRBJ1-1
CDR3: CSVMTGVTEAFF

V: TRBV14
J: TRBJ1-1
CDR3: CASSQTVRTKGNTEAFF

V: TRBV7-9
J: TRBJ2-7
CDR3: CASSPIVGSGRPMYEQYF

V: TRBV7-9
J: TRBJ2-6
CDR3: CASSLALGLAAGANVLTF

V: TRBV18
J: TRBJ1-5
CDR3: CASSITGGNQPQHF

V: TRBV19
J: TRBJ2-3
CDR3: CASSIRGRGTDTQYF

V: TRBV5-4
J: TRBJ2-1
CDR3: CASTLGTSGRLGNEQFF

V: TRBV6-5
J: TRBJ2-1
CDR3: CASRSGTGAINEQFF

V: TRBV7-9
J: TRBJ2-2
CDR3: CASSPLAGGLHGTGELFF

V: TRBV6-5
J: TRBJ1-1
CDR3: CASSLRGGGEAFF

V: TRBV19
J: TRBJ1-1
CDR3: CASSRQMNTEAFF

V: TRBV7-9
J: TRBJ2-7
CDR3: CASSPPQARSYEQYF

V: TRBV6-1
J: TRBJ1-4
CDR3: CASSAWSTLNEKLFF

V: TRBV4-1
J: TRBJ1-5
CDR3: CASSQDTGRDQPQHF

V: TRBV2
J: TRBJ1-3
CDR3: CASSDFYSGNTIYF

V: TRBV4-2
J: TRBJ2-1
CDR3: CASSQVALAGDYNEQFF

V: TRBV6-1
J: TRBJ2-3
CDR3: CASSVRQGDTDTQYF

V: TRBV5-1
J: TRBJ1-1
CDR3: CASSLTGGTEAFF